This is a list of T cell receptor beta chains from one sample in a study of glioma-infiltrating T cells. TCRdb analysed the multiplex PCR reads with MiXCR anew, one entry per CDR3 protein. This table has approximately 190,000 distinct CDR3 sequences, about 32% appearing once. The sample taken for sequencing was glioma tissue, nonneoplastic brain tissue, or PBMCs (not recorded which). The receptor source for this set is a human donor with low-grade glioma or glioblastoma, undergoing nonglioma brain surgery, or in good health (not recorded which). Each CDR3 is given with its conserved first and last residue. D genes are given only for firm matches. Where a row states a size, it is once, few, many or the class of an expanded clone; other rows omit it.

V: TRBV6-1; size: many; D: TRBD2; J: TRBJ2-1; length: 15; DNA: TGTGCCAGCAGTGAAGGTAGCGGGAGCTACAATGAGCAGTTCTTC; CDR3: CASSEGSGSYNEQFF
V: TRBV27; size: few; D: -; J: TRBJ1-1; length: 18; DNA: TGTGCCAGCAGTTTAACTCCAGGAGGGGCAGGCATGAACACTGAAGCTTTCTTT; CDR3: CASSLTPGGAGMNTEAFF
V: TRBV29-1; size: few; D: TRBD2; J: TRBJ2-7; length: 17; DNA: TGCAGCGTCGAGGGACTAGCGGGAGGGCCCTCCTCCTACGAGCAGTACTTC; CDR3: CSVEGLAGGPSSYEQYF
V: TRBV27; size: -; D: -; J: TRBJ2-3; length: 15; DNA: TGTGCCAGCAGGGAGACAGGGGAGGGGCCAGATACGCAGTATTTT; CDR3: CASRETGEGPDTQYF
V: TRBV25-1; size: -; D: TRBD2; J: TRBJ2-7; length: 14; DNA: TGTGCCAGCAGTGATAGTCTAGCGGGACGGGAGCAGTACTTC; CDR3: CASSDSLAGREQYF
V: TRBV7-6; size: many; D: -; J: TRBJ2-1; length: 12; DNA: TGTGCCAGCAGCGATAGGCTCAATGAGCAGTTCTTC; CDR3: CASSDRLNEQFF
V: TRBV25-1; size: many; D: -; J: TRBJ2-7; length: 15; DNA: TGTGCCAGCAGTGTATGGGACGTCAGCTCCTACGAGCAGTACTTC; CDR3: CASSVWDVSSYEQYF
V: TRBV4-2; size: many; D: TRBD2; J: TRBJ2-7; length: 15; DNA: TGTGCCAGCAGCCAAGCGCAAGCGGGGCCCTACGAGCAGTACTTC; CDR3: CASSQAQAGPYEQYF
V: TRBV6-2/TRBV6-3; size: many; D: -; J: TRBJ2-7; length: 13; DNA: TGTGCCAGCAGTTACGCCATACCCTACGAGCAGTACTTC; CDR3: CASSYAIPYEQYF
V: TRBV6-5; size: many; D: -; J: TRBJ2-1; length: 15; DNA: TGTGCCAGCAGTTACGACTGGAGCTCCTACAATGAGCAGTTCTTC; CDR3: CASSYDWSSYNEQFF
V: TRBV29-1; size: many; D: -; J: TRBJ2-1; length: 11; DNA: TGCAGCGTTGACCGGAACCTACTTCAGTTCTTC; CDR3: CSVDRNLLQFF
V: TRBV7-2; size: many; D: TRBD1; J: TRBJ2-7; length: 16; DNA: TGTGCCAGCAGCTTGGCAGGGGGCTACGACCCCTACGAGCAGTACTTC; CDR3: CASSLAGGYDPYEQYF
V: TRBV7-2; size: -; D: -; J: TRBJ2-6; length: 15; DNA: TGTGCCAGCAGCTCCGATTCGTCTGGGGCCAACGTCCCGACTTTC; CDR3: CASSSDSSGANVPTF
V: TRBV2; size: many; D: -; J: TRBJ2-5; length: 12; DNA: TGTGCCAGCAGTGCGGACACGGAGACCCAGTACTTC; CDR3: CASSADTETQYF
V: TRBV6-2/TRBV6-3; size: many; D: -; J: TRBJ2-1; length: 12; DNA: TGTGCCAGCAGTTACAGCAACAATGAGCAGTTCTTC; CDR3: CASSYSNNEQFF
V: TRBV5-6; size: -; D: -; J: TRBJ1-5; length: 13; DNA: TGTGCCAGCAGCTCCGGACAGTTACAGCCCCAGCATTTT; CDR3: CASSSGQLQPQHF
V: TRBV12-3/TRBV12-4; size: many; D: -; J: TRBJ1-5; length: 14; DNA: TGTGCCAGCAGTCGTGACAGTGGGTCTCAGCCCCAGCATTTT; CDR3: CASSRDSGSQPQHF
V: TRBV6-1; size: many; D: -; J: TRBJ2-3; length: 14; DNA: TGTGCCAGCAGTTACGGACCGCAAAGTGATACGCAGTATTTT; CDR3: CASSYGPQSDTQYF
V: TRBV2; size: -; D: TRBD2; J: TRBJ2-1; length: 15; DNA: TGTGCCAGCAGCCAGGGACTAGCGGAGGGCAATGAGCAGTTCTTC; CDR3: CASSQGLAEGNEQFF
V: TRBV11-3; size: few; D: -; J: TRBJ2-2; length: 14; DNA: TGTGCCAGCAGCTTACAGGGGAAGGCCGGGGAGCTGTTTTTT; CDR3: CASSLQGKAGELFF
V: TRBV6-5; size: many; D: -; J: TRBJ2-7; length: 12; DNA: TGTGCCAGCAGTTACCCCCCGAACGAGCAGTACTTC; CDR3: CASSYPPNEQYF
V: TRBV6-1; size: many; D: -; J: TRBJ1-5; length: 15; DNA: TGTGCCAGCAGTGGAATAGGGGTAGGCAATCAGCCCCAGCATTTT; CDR3: CASSGIGVGNQPQHF
V: TRBV20-1; size: many; D: -; J: TRBJ1-6; length: 15; DNA: TGCAGTGCTCCTAACGGGGGGCGGGATAATTCACCCCTCCACTTT; CDR3: CSAPNGGRDNSPLHF
V: TRBV12-3/TRBV12-4; size: -; D: -; J: TRBJ2-1; length: 10; DNA: TGTGCCAGCGGGGACGTAGAGCAGTTCTTC; CDR3: CASGDVEQFF
V: TRBV5-1; size: few; D: TRBD1; J: TRBJ2-1; length: 14; DNA: TGCGCCAGCCAGACAGGGGGCGCCGGCAATGAGCAGTTCTTC; CDR3: CASQTGGAGNEQFF
V: TRBV5-4; size: few; D: -; J: TRBJ1-3; length: 15; DNA: TGTGCCAGCAGCTCAATGACCGGCGGGGGAAACACCATATATTTT; CDR3: CASSSMTGGGNTIYF
V: TRBV6-1; size: many; D: -; J: TRBJ1-2; length: 11; DNA: TGTGCCAGCAGTTATCAGGGGGGCTACACCTTC; CDR3: CASSYQGGYTF
V: TRBV7-9; size: -; D: TRBD1; J: TRBJ1-1; length: 17; DNA: TGTGCCAGCAGATACGTCTTTCAGACAGGGTTTGACACTGAAGCTTTCTTT; CDR3: CASRYVFQTGFDTEAFF
V: TRBV19; size: -; D: TRBD2; J: TRBJ2-2; length: 16; DNA: TGTGCCAGTACGAGAGCGGGAGGGCCGAACACCGGGGAGCTGTTTTTT; CDR3: CASTRAGGPNTGELFF
V: TRBV20-1; size: many; D: -; J: TRBJ2-7; length: 14; DNA: TGCAGTGCTTTCCCCAGGGGCCTCACCTACGAGCAGTACTTC; CDR3: CSAFPRGLTYEQYF
V: TRBV7-2; size: many; D: -; J: TRBJ2-7; length: 13; DNA: TGTGCCAGCAGCTCCGGCCTATTTTACGAGCAGTACTTC; CDR3: CASSSGLFYEQYF
V: TRBV27; size: many; D: -; J: TRBJ1-5; length: 16; DNA: TGTGCCAGCAGTCCCACTCCCGCGGGGGGGAGTCAGCCCCAGCATTTT; CDR3: CASSPTPAGGSQPQHF
V: TRBV2; size: -; D: -; J: TRBJ2-7; length: 16; DNA: TGTGCCAGCATTCGCTCCTCGGGTAGCGGATCCTACGAACAGTACTTC; CDR3: CASIRSSGSGSYEQYF
V: TRBV7-2; size: many; D: TRBD1; J: TRBJ1-1; length: 13; DNA: TGTGCCAGCAGGCGAACAGGGGGAGCTGAAGCTTTCTTT; CDR3: CASRRTGGAEAFF
V: TRBV28; size: many; D: -; J: TRBJ2-1; length: 12; DNA: TGTGCCAGCAACCCGGGGGACAATGAGCAGTTCTTC; CDR3: CASNPGDNEQFF
V: TRBV6-6; size: many; D: TRBD2; J: TRBJ2-1; length: 16; DNA: TGTGCCAGCAGTTACTCTAGCGGGGAAGCAGGCAATGAGCAGTTCTTC; CDR3: CASSYSSGEAGNEQFF
V: TRBV27; size: -; D: -; J: TRBJ2-7; length: 13; DNA: TGTGCCAGCAGTTTGCGGGAAGGCAGGGCTCAGTACTTC; CDR3: CASSLREGRAQYF
V: TRBV29-1; size: many; D: -; J: TRBJ2-7; length: 13; DNA: TGCAGCGTTGCTTCGGGAGATTACCACGAGCAGTACTTC; CDR3: CSVASGDYHEQYF
V: TRBV19; size: many; D: -; J: TRBJ1-2; length: 12; DNA: TGTGCCAGTAGTTCGCTTGTCTATGGCTACACCTTC; CDR3: CASSSLVYGYTF
V: TRBV12-3/TRBV12-4; size: -; D: -; J: TRBJ1-1; length: 13; DNA: TGTGCCAGCAGTTTTTTGGGGGGGGCTGAAGCTTTCTTT; CDR3: CASSFLGGAEAFF
V: TRBV24-1; size: many; D: -; J: TRBJ2-7; length: 14; DNA: TGTGCCACCAGTGATACCGGAGTTCGGGACGAGCAGTACTTC; CDR3: CATSDTGVRDEQYF
V: TRBV10-2; size: many; D: -; J: TRBJ1-5; length: 14; DNA: TGCGCCAGCAGTGAGTCCAGTAGCAATCAGCCCCAGCATTTT; CDR3: CASSESSSNQPQHF